The rows below give T cell receptor beta chains drawn from one sample of a study of CD8 T cells in ankylosing spondylitis. TCRdb reprocessed the 5' RACE reads with MiXCR, giving one entry per CDR3 protein. The table shows about 240,000 distinct CDR3 sequences, with roughly 8.6% occurring only once. The specimen was blood, either unsorted or a sorted T cell fraction (not recorded which). These receptors all stem from a male donor with ankylosing spondylitis or in good health (not recorded which). The CDR3 runs from the conserved cysteine through the conserved F or W. Each record gives: V gene, J gene, CDR3 protein.

v_call: TRBV24-1
j_call: TRBJ2-1
cdr3_aa: CATSALGASGRASEQFF

v_call: TRBV7-2
j_call: TRBJ2-7
cdr3_aa: CASSQFRSYEQYF

v_call: TRBV5-1
j_call: TRBJ2-2
cdr3_aa: CASSLLGNTGELFF

v_call: TRBV20-1
j_call: TRBJ2-2
cdr3_aa: CSARGVGELFF

v_call: TRBV27
j_call: TRBJ1-1
cdr3_aa: CASSLGQFTEAFF

v_call: TRBV15
j_call: TRBJ2-5
cdr3_aa: CATSMLQGFQVTQYF

v_call: TRBV5-5
j_call: TRBJ1-6
cdr3_aa: CASRRDFGNSPLHF

v_call: TRBV29-1
j_call: TRBJ1-1
cdr3_aa: CSVPGFNGEAFF

v_call: TRBV27
j_call: TRBJ2-3
cdr3_aa: CASSFGRVTDTQYF

v_call: TRBV20-1
j_call: TRBJ2-1
cdr3_aa: CSAEKLALDEQFF

v_call: TRBV6-2/TRBV6-3
j_call: TRBJ2-7
cdr3_aa: CASSYDETSGRSEQYF

v_call: TRBV20-1
j_call: TRBJ2-2
cdr3_aa: CSAPRGGTIIDGELFF

v_call: TRBV20-1
j_call: TRBJ2-3
cdr3_aa: CSADRLAESDTQYF

v_call: TRBV10-3
j_call: TRBJ2-4
cdr3_aa: CAISAGTSGENIQYF

v_call: TRBV11-1
j_call: TRBJ1-2
cdr3_aa: CTCSPHKNDRLTTNYGYTF

v_call: TRBV12-3/TRBV12-4
j_call: TRBJ1-2
cdr3_aa: CASSFSLIEGYTF

v_call: TRBV18
j_call: TRBJ2-5
cdr3_aa: CASSHRIGREQETQYF

v_call: TRBV20-1
j_call: TRBJ1-2
cdr3_aa: CSASEENYGYTF

v_call: TRBV5-1
j_call: TRBJ1-2
cdr3_aa: CASSLGQGDGYTF

v_call: TRBV11-2
j_call: TRBJ2-5
cdr3_aa: CASSHRGIGEETQYF

v_call: TRBV5-1
j_call: TRBJ2-7
cdr3_aa: CASSLLTGGLAGAVYEQYF

v_call: TRBV25-1
j_call: TRBJ2-7
cdr3_aa: CASSAYLGTGGYEQYF

v_call: TRBV20-1
j_call: TRBJ2-2
cdr3_aa: CSASGSGGAVVTGELFF

v_call: TRBV12-3/TRBV12-4
j_call: TRBJ1-4
cdr3_aa: CASSLQGAANEKLFF

v_call: TRBV11-2
j_call: TRBJ2-1
cdr3_aa: CASNNYGGSNEQFF